The clone carrying this TCR beta chain occurred once. Its antigen is undetermined. Recent vaccinations or acute infections were absent in the healthy HIV-negative adult donors. Repertoires were generated with immunoSEQ multiplex PCR, while TCRdb's copy carries only in-frame clones and drops some. The table has hundreds of thousands of clones, approximately 73% seen once. These data are taken from a study of shared clonotypes between healthy human individuals. Study information: Ranging from 18 to 49 in age, donors were a couple of women and a few men. A donor's plate count was three for CD4 naive and three for CD4 memory; CD8 naive had two and CD8 memory one.

The study, taken as a whole, reports: Naive subsets tended to show greater estimated richness than memory subsets.

The sequenced sample consisted of memory CD4+ T cells sorted from blood. As to subset: CD45RA-negative fraction. This receptor was obtained from a woman aged 25-40 years in good health.

CDR3 in DNA: TGCGCCAGCAGCCAAGGTCCCGTTGGCAGGGGAAATGAAAAACTGTTTTTT. It yields the protein CASSQGPVGRGNEKLFF. J is TRBJ1-4 and V is TRBV4-1, with a possible D match to TRBD1 (6 bases). This CDR3 contains 17 residues. CDR1 and CDR2 from the germline V gene are MGHRA and YSYEKL. V lost 1 base and J 5 bases, leaving 17 bases between the germline ends.